This T cell receptor beta chain was retrieved from a study of blood T cell repertoires in COVID-19. Across the study: Material from acute and convalescent COVID-19 was sourced from the United States, Italy and Spain. Sources were T cells, B-cell-depleted T cells, or PBMCs; the material itself was cDNA or gDNA.

There are 13 residues in the CDR3. Germline assignment: CDR1 MNHEY and CDR2 SVGAGI. J gave up 6 bases and V 4 bases, and 4 bases lay outside the gene matches. Original processing methods: Scientists estimated how many nucleated cells there were by amplifying reference gene primers. Here immunoSEQ multiplex PCR was the method, and the copy in TCRdb shows in-frame clones only, minus some. From that table come the V and J calls and clone size; the DNA was used to work out D and trimming. The sample records about 94,000 clones, about 80% being singletons. The specimen sequenced was peripheral blood. The genes are TRBV6-5 and TRBJ2-7; TRBD2 matches at 9 bases. The source is a human donor in a cohort sampled during active COVID-19. The CDR3 sequence is CASSLAGVSEQYF. In nucleotides, the CDR3 is TGTGCCAGCAGTTTAGCGGGAGTGAGCGAGCAGTACTTC.